A single sample is the source of the 10 T cell receptor beta chains below, sequenced in a study of blood T cell repertoires in COVID-19. The method was immunoSEQ multiplex PCR; TCRdb's version includes in-frame clones alone and lacks a portion of them. The data show over 350,000 clones, around 88% seen once. The sequencing input was peripheral blood. These receptors came from a woman younger than 45 with acute or convalescent COVID-19.

The rearrangement joins TRBV28 to TRBJ2-3; TRBD2 matches 8 bases. The CDR3 is 15 residues long. Germline V gene lookup returns CDR1 MDHEN and CDR2 SYDVKM. The J segment lost 4 bases and the V segment lost 4 bases, leaving 7 bases of the junction unmatched. The CDR3 DNA reads as TGTGCCAGCAGTTCGTTAGCGGGGAACGCAGATACGCAGTATTTT. Amino acids: CASSSLAGNADTQYF.

The chain has TRBV5-1 and TRBJ2-5, with D perhaps TRBD1 (5 bases). V was pared by 2 bases and J by 4 bases, with 15 bases between. The CDR3 covers 15 residues. CDR1 is SGHRS and CDR2 is YFSETQ in the germline V gene. CDR3: CASSFTGEQGETQYF. The DNA for the CDR3 is TGCGCCAGCAGCTTTACAGGAGAGCAGGGAGAGACCCAGTACTTC.

This chain uses TRBV14 with TRBJ1-2; no definite D call. This CDR3 spans 14 amino acids. Germline V gives CDR1 SGHDN, CDR2 FVKESK. V was pared by 0 bases and J by 3 bases, with 8 bases between. DNA for the CDR3: TGTGCCAGCAGCCAAGATGCGGCAGACTATGGCTACACCTTC. Its protein product is CASSQDAADYGYTF.

The chain carries TRBV4-1 and TRBJ2-3, with 11 bases lining up with TRBD2. This CDR3 has 15 residues. Germline lookup yields CDR1 MGHRA and CDR2 YSYEKL. V shed 0 bases and J 10 bases; nucleotides not matched to a gene: 6. The chain's CDR3 is CASSQEGLAGGSQYF. DNA of the CDR3: TGCGCCAGCAGCCAAGAGGGGCTAGCGGGGGGATCGCAGTATTTT.

This clone was observed a handful of times. The same CDR3 arises from other DNA sequences in this sample as well. The CDR3 DNA is TGTGCCAGCAGCTTAAAGGGGGCGACTAATGAAAAACTGTTTTTT. Its protein product is CASSLKGATNEKLFF. The chain carries TRBV7-9 and TRBJ1-4, with 7 nucleotides matching TRBD1. Germline V CDR1 and CDR2: SEHNR, FQNEAQ (reference sequence). V trimming: 2 bases; J trimming: 2 bases; junction bases outside the gene matches: 2. The CDR3 sequence is 15 residues long.

The chain couples TRBV30 to TRBJ1-1, with D possibly matching TRBD1 (6 bases). The germline V gene has CDR1 GTSNPN and CDR2 SVGIG (reference sequence). This CDR3 comprises 14 residues. V lost 2 bases, J lost 2 bases, and 12 bases lay in between. The CDR3 DNA is TGTGCCTGGAGTCGGGGGGCAAGAAACACTGAAGCTTTCTTT. Amino acids: CAWSRGARNTEAFF.

V is TRBV28 and J is TRBJ1-2; TRBD1 is a possible D gene (5 bases). The CDR3 consists of 14 residues. CDR1 and CDR2 from the germline V gene are MDHEN and SYDVKM. Deletions cut 6 bases from V and 5 bases from J, with 16 bases between. The CDR3 DNA reads as TGTGCCAGCAGCACGTCTCGGGGGAGATATGGCTACACCTTC. Its protein product is CASSTSRGRYGYTF.

This clone was found a few times. V and J are TRBV10-2 and TRBJ2-5; D call uncertain. V lost 6 bases, J lost 5 bases, and 10 bases lay in between. There are 12 residues in the CDR3. The germline V gene has CDR1 WSHSY and CDR2 SAAADI. CDR3 nucleotide sequence: TGCGCCAGCAGCCGAGTCATGGAGACCCAGTACTTC. It specifies CASSRVMETQYF.

This sequence joins TRBV6-5 and TRBJ2-2, with D possibly being TRBD1 (5 bases). V gave up 5 bases and J gave up 5 bases, with 6 bases separating them. This CDR3 region has 12 residues. Looked up from germline, CDR1 is MNHEY and CDR2 is SVGAGI. As DNA, the CDR3 is TGTGCCAGCAGTCCAGGGACCGGGGAGCTGTTTTTT. Protein: CASSPGTGELFF.

This chain connects TRBV2 to TRBJ2-1; 7 bases match TRBD1. Germline V gene lookup returns CDR1 SNHLY and CDR2 FYNNEI. V trimming: 7 bases; J trimming: 5 bases; junction bases outside the gene matches: 11. CDR3 size: 15 residues. Here the CDR3 reads CASIGVRGPDNEQFF. The CDR3, as DNA: TGTGCCAGCATCGGAGTGAGGGGGCCAGACAATGAGCAGTTCTTC.